Reported below is one TCR beta chain. The data were obtained in a study of blood T cell repertoires in COVID-19. Study details: Samples representing acute and convalescent COVID-19 were sourced from the United States, Italy and Spain. PBMCs, B-cell-depleted T cells, or T cells were the source of the cDNA or gDNA that made up the material.

Per germline, CDR1 KGHSY and CDR2 FQNENV. CDR3 size: 14 residues. After removal of 4 bases from V and 4 bases from J, the junction contained 6 bases not matched to a gene. Per the original methods: Amplification from reference gene primers served as the basis for estimated nucleated cell counts. The protocol was immunoSEQ multiplex PCR, while the TCRdb copy is restricted to in-frame clones and leaves out a portion. From that table come the V and J calls and clone size; the DNA was used to work out D and trimming. The sample lists around 87,000 clones; about 88% were seen once. The origin of this receptor is a man aged 45-65 years with acute or convalescent COVID-19. The material sequenced was peripheral blood. V and J are TRBV16 and TRBJ1-1, with TRBD1 identical over 7 bases. Here the CDR3 reads CASSLRQGTTEAFF. DNA for the CDR3: TGTGCCAGCAGCCTGCGACAGGGCACCACTGAAGCTTTCTTT.